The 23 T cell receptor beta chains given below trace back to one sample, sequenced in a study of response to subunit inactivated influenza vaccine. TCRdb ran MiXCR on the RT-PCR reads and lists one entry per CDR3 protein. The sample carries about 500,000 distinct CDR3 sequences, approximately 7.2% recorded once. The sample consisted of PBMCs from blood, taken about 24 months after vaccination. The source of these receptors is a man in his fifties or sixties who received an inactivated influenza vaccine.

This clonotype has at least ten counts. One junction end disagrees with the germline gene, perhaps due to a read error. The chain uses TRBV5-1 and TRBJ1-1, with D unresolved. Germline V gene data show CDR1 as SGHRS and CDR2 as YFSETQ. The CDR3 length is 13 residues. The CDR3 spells CASRLEDGVEAFF. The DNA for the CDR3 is TGCGCCAGCAGATTGGAGGACGGAGTTGAAGCTTTCTTT.

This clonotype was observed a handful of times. The CDR3 loop is CASSLGPLADTQYF. Written as DNA, the CDR3 is TGCGCCAGCAGCTTGGGCCCCCTGGCAGATACGCAGTATTTT. J is TRBJ2-3 and V is TRBV5-1; D not certain. The CDR3 contains 14 residues. Looked up from germline, CDR1 is SGHRS and CDR2 is YFSETQ. V was pared by 0 bases and J by 4 bases, with 9 bases between.

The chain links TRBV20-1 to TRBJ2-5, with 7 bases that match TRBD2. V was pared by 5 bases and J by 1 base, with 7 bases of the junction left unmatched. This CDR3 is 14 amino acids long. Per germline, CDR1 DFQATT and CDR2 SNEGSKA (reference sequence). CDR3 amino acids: CSASRWGGQETQYF. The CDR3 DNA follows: TGCAGTGCTTCCCGGTGGGGGGGCCAAGAGACCCAGTACTTC.

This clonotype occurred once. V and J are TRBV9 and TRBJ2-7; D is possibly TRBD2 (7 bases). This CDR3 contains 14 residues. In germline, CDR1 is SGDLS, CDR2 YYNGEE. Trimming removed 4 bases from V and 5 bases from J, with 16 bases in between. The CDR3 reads CASSPSGTTHEQYF. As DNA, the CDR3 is TGTGCCAGCAGCCCCAGCGGGACAACCCACGAGCAGTACTTC.

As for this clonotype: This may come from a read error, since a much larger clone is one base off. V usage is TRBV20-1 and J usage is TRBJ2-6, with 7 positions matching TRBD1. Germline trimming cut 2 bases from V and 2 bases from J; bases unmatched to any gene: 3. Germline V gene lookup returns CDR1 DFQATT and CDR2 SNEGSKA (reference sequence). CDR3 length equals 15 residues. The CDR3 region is CSARKTGTGANVLTF. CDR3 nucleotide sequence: TGCAGTGCTAGAAAGACAGGGACTGGGGCCAACGTCCTGACTTTC.

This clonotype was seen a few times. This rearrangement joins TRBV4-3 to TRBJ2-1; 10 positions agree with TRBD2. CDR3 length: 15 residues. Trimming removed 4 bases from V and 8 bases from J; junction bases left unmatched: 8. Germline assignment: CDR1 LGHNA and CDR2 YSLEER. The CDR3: CASSLSGGAWDEQFF. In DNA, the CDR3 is TGCGCCAGCAGCCTCAGCGGGGGGGCTTGGGATGAGCAGTTCTTC.

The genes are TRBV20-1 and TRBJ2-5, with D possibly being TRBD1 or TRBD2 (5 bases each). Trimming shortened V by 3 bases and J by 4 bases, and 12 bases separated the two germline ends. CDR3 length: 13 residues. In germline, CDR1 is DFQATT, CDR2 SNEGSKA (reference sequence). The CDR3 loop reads CSARGTHRETQYF. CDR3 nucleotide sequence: TGCAGTGCTAGGGGGACGCATCGAGAGACCCAGTACTTC.

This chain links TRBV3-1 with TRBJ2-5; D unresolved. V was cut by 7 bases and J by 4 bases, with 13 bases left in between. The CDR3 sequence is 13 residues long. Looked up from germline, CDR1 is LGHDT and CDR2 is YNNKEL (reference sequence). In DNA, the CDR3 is TGTGCCAGCACCAAACTCTACGGAGAGACCCAGTACTTC. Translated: CASTKLYGETQYF.

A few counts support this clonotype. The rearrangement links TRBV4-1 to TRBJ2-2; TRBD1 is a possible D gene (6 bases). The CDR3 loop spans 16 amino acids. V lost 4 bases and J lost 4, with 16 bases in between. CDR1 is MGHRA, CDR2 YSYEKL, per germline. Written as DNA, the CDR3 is TGCGCCAGCAGCCCTCGAACAGGGTCGGCCACCGGGGAGCTGTTTTTT. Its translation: CASSPRTGSATGELFF.

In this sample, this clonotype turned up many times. For the CDR3, the DNA is TGTGCCAGCAGCGTAGGACTAGCTAAAGAGACCCAGTACTTC. As protein: CASSVGLAKETQYF. V usage is TRBV9 and J usage is TRBJ2-5, with 7 nucleotides matching TRBD2. Germline-derived CDR1 and CDR2 are SGDLS and YYNGEE. Trimming removed 0 bases from V and 3 bases from J; junction bases left unmatched: 2. The CDR3 consists of 14 residues.

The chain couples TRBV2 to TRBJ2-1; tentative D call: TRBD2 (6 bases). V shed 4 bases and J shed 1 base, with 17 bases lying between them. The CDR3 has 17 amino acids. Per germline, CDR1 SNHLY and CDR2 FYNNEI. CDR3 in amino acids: CASSAEYGGISYNEQFF. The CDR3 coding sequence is TGTGCCAGCAGTGCCGAATATGGGGGGATATCCTACAATGAGCAGTTCTTC.

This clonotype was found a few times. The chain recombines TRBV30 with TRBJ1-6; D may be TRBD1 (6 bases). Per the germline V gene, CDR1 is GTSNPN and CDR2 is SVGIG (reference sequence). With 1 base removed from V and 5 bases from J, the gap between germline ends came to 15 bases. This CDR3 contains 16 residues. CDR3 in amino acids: CAWSASRGPDNSPLHF. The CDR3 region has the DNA TGTGCCTGGAGTGCCTCCCGGGGGCCGGATAATTCACCCCTCCACTTT.

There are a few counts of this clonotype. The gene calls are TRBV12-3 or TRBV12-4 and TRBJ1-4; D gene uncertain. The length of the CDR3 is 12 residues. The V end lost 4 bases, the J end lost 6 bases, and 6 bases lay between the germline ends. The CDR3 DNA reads TGTGCCAGCAGTTATAACCATGAAAAACTGTTTTTT. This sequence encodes CASSYNHEKLFF.

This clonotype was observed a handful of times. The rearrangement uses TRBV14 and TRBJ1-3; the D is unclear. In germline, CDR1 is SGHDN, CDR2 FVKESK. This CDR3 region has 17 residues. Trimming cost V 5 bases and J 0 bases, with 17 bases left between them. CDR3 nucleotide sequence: TGTGCCAGCAGCAGGCGGCTCCAGGCTTTCTCTGGAAACACCATATATTTT. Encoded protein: CASSRRLQAFSGNTIYF.

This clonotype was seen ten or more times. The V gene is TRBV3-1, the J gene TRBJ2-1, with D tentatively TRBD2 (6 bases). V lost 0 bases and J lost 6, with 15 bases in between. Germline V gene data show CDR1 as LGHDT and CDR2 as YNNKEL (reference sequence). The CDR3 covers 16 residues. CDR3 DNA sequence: TGTGCCAGCAGCCAAGAATCTGGGGGGTTGATCAATGAGCAGTTCTTC. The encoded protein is CASSQESGGLINEQFF.

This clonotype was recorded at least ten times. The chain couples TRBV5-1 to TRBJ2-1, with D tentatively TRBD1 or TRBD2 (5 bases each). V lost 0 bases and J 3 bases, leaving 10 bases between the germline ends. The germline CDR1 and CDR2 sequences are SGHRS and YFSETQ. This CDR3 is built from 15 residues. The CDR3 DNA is TGCGCCAGCAGCTTGGACGTGGGGGACTACAATGAGCAGTTCTTC. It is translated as CASSLDVGDYNEQFF.

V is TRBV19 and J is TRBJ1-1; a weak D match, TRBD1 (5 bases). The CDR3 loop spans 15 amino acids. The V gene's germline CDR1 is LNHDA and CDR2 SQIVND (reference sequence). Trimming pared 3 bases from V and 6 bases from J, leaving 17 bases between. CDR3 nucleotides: TGTGCCAGTAGTATCGAGGCGGGACCAACTTCTGAAGCTTTCTTT. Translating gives CASSIEAGPTSEAFF.

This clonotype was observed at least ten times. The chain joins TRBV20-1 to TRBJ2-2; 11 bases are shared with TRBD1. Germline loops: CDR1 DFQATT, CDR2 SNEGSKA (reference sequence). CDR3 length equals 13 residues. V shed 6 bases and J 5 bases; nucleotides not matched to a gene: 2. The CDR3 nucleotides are TGCAGTGCCTGGGACAGGGGGACCGGGGAGCTGTTTTTT. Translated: CSAWDRGTGELFF.

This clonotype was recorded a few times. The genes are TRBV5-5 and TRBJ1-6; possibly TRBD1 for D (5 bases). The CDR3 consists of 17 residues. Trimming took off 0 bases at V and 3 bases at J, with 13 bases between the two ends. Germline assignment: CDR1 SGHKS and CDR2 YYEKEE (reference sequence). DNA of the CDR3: TGTGCCAGCAGCTTGGGACAGTCCCCCAACTATAATTCACCCCTCCACTTT. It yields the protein CASSLGQSPNYNSPLHF.

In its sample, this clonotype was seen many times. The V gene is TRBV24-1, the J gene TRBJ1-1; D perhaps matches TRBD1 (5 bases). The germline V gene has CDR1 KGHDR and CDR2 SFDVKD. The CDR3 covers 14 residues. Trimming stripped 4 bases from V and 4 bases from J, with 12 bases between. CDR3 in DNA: TGTGCCACCAGTGACCCAGGGTTTTCCACTGAAGCTTTCTTT. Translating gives CATSDPGFSTEAFF.

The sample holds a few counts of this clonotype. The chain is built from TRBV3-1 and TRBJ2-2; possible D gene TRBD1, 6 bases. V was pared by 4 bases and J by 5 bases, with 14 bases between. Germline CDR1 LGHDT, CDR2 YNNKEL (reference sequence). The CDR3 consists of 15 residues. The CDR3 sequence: CASSRRQDQTGELFF. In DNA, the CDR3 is TGTGCCAGCAGCCGCCGACAGGACCAAACCGGGGAGCTGTTTTTT.

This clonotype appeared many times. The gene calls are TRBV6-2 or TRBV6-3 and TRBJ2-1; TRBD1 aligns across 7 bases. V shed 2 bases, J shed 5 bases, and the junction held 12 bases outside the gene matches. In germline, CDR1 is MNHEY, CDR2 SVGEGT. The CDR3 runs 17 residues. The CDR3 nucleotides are TGTGCCAGCAGTTACCCTAGTACAGGGGTACGAAACAATGAGCAGTTCTTC. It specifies CASSYPSTGVRNNEQFF.

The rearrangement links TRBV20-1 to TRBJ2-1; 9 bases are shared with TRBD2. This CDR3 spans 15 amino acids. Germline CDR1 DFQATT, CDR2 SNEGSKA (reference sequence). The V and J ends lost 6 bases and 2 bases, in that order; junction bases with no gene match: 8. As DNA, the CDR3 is TGCAGTGCCTTAGCGGGAGCAGGGCCCTACAATGAGCAGTTCTTC. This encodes CSALAGAGPYNEQFF.